The clone carrying this T cell receptor beta chain came up many times. Its antigen is currently unknown. This entry is derived from a study of T cells in Graves' hyperthyroidism and ophthalmopathy. RNA transcripts served as the template for amplifying TCR beta CDR3 regions. TCR CDR3 underwent first-round RT-PCR with the HTBI primer set. TCRdb recomputed calls from the multiplex PCR reads with MiXCR, one row per CDR3 protein. Of hundreds of thousands of distinct CDR3 sequences in the sample, about a sixth were seen once. Study observations and caveats: From stable hyperthyroidism, ophthalmopathy was separated by a 13 V-J model.

The CDR3 loop spans 18 amino acids. Germline CDR1 LNHDA, CDR2 SQIVND (reference sequence). The ends lost 3 bases at V and 3 bases at J; junction bases unmatched: 14. Sequencing was carried out using blood. This rearrangement joins TRBV19 to TRBJ1-1; 9 nucleotides match TRBD1. This sequence was found in a woman between 18 and 30 years old with Graves' ophthalmopathy. CDR3 residues: CASSIVDRGGEVDTEAFF. As DNA, the CDR3 is TGTGCCAGTAGTATCGTGGACAGGGGAGGAGAGGTGGACACTGAAGCTTTCTTT.